These 23 T cell receptor beta chains came from one sample sequenced in a study of blood T cell repertoires in COVID-19. Profiling relied on immunoSEQ multiplex PCR, and the TCRdb table lists in-frame clones only, not all of them. The sample has approximately 350,000 clones, around 91% seen once. The specimen sequenced was peripheral blood. These receptors were obtained from a woman younger than 30 who had recovered from COVID-19.

The genes are TRBV4-3 and TRBJ2-4; 9 nucleotides line up with TRBD1. The CDR3 is made up of 19 amino acids. CDR1 is LGHNA and CDR2 is YSLEER in the germline V gene. The junction had 10 bases not matched to a gene; V was cut back by 0 bases and J by 1 base. The CDR3 DNA follows: TGCGCCAGCAGCCAAGATCCTATTGGGGACAGGGTGGCCAAAAACATTCAGTACTTC. This encodes CASSQDPIGDRVAKNIQYF.

The chain is built from TRBV28 and TRBJ1-2; a weak D match, TRBD1 (5 bases). The CDR3 contains 12 residues. CDR1 MDHEN and CDR2 SYDVKM come from the germline V gene. V lost 4 bases, J lost 6 bases, and 9 bases lay in between. CDR3 sequence: CASSSQVDGYTF. The CDR3 DNA follows: TGTGCCAGCAGTTCACAGGTTGATGGCTACACCTTC.

The chain uses TRBV15 and TRBJ2-1; 8 bases line up with TRBD2. With 1 base clipped from V and 3 bases from J, the junction kept 2 bases outside the gene matches. The CDR3 runs 15 residues. CDR1 is LNHNV, CDR2 YYDKDF, per germline (reference sequence). CDR3 coding DNA: TGTGCCACCAGCAGAGCAGCGGGAGACTACAATGAGCAGTTCTTC. It is translated as CATSRAAGDYNEQFF.

The V gene is TRBV2, the J gene TRBJ2-5; D remains ambiguous. Between the trimmed V and J ends, which lost 4 bases and 1 base, there was a span of 7 bases. Germline CDR1 reads SNHLY; CDR2 reads FYNNEI. The CDR3 consists of 13 residues. The CDR3: CASSVTVQETQYF. CDR3 sequence (DNA): TGTGCCAGCAGTGTCACAGTCCAAGAGACCCAGTACTTC.

The chain couples TRBV18 to TRBJ2-3, with D uncertain. CDR1 is KGHSH, CDR2 LQKENI, per germline. The CDR3 contains 15 residues. V was shortened by 0 bases and J by 0 bases, with 7 bases between the two germline ends. The CDR3 DNA follows: TGTGCCAGCTCACCACCTTTCCCTAGCACAGATACGCAGTATTTT. Translating gives CASSPPFPSTDTQYF.

V usage is TRBV7-2 and J usage is TRBJ1-2, with D possibly matching TRBD1 (5 bases). The V gene's germline CDR1 is SGHTA and CDR2 FQGNSA. Between the trimmed V and J ends, which lost 2 bases and 0 bases, there was a span of 16 bases. This CDR3 has 17 amino acids. The CDR3 nucleotides are TGTGCCAGCAGCTTAACCCAGGGCTCCTACCCTAACTATGGCTACACCTTC. Its protein is CASSLTQGSYPNYGYTF.

The gene calls are TRBV20-1 and TRBJ1-2; 8 bases fit TRBD1. V lost 3 bases and J lost 1; bases outside the gene matches: 10. The CDR3 runs to 16 residues. CDR1 DFQATT and CDR2 SNEGSKA come from the germline V gene (reference sequence). The chain's CDR3 is CSASARGRFLNYGYTF. The DNA for the CDR3 is TGCAGTGCTAGTGCCAGGGGGCGGTTCCTTAACTATGGCTACACCTTC.

J is TRBJ2-2 and V is TRBV9, with TRBD1 matching 11 bases. This CDR3 comprises 17 residues. J was trimmed by 6 bases and V by 0 bases; bases with no gene match: 7. The germline CDR1 and CDR2 sequences are SGDLS and YYNGEE. This CDR3 reads CASSVAGTGGWAGELFF. CDR3 DNA sequence: TGTGCCAGCAGCGTAGCTGGGACAGGGGGTTGGGCCGGGGAGCTGTTTTTT.

The V and J genes are TRBV18 and TRBJ1-1; the D gene is possibly TRBD1 (5 bases). The CDR3 is 16 residues long. CDR1 and CDR2 (germline): KGHSH, LQKENI. The V end lost 6 bases, the J end lost 1 base, and 18 bases lay between the germline ends. The chain's CDR3 is CASSFTRGIGNTEAFF. In nucleotides, the CDR3 is TGTGCCAGCTCTTTCACGCGGGGCATAGGGAACACTGAAGCTTTCTTT.

CDR3 loop: CASSSGDSNSPLHF. The CDR3 bases are TGTGCCAGCAGCTCAGGGGACAGCAATTCACCCCTCCACTTT. The gene calls are TRBV7-8 and TRBJ1-6; 7 bases line up with TRBD1. V was pared by 4 bases and J by 7 bases, with 4 bases of the junction left unmatched. Germline V gives CDR1 SGHVS, CDR2 FQNEAQ. This CDR3 has 14 amino acids. The full variable domain, rest sourced from reference TRBV7-8 and TRBJ1-6, is GAGVSQSPRYKVAKRGQDVALRCDPISGHVSLFWYQQALGQGPEFLTYFQNEAQLDKSGLPSDRFFAERPEGSVSTLKIQRTQQEDSAVYLCASSSGDSNSPLHFGNGTRLTVT.

V usage is TRBV6-2 or TRBV6-3 and J usage is TRBJ2-7; tentative D call: TRBD2 (6 bases). There are 12 residues in the CDR3. The germline gives CDR1 MNHEY, CDR2 SVGEGT. V lost 4 bases and J 6 bases, leaving 10 bases between the germline ends. The CDR3 coding sequence is TGTGCCAGCAGTTCGACTAGACCCGAGCAGTACGTC. As protein: CASSSTRPEQYV.

This clone was seen a few times. The chain employs TRBV2 and TRBJ1-6; 7 bases agree with TRBD1. V lost 8 bases, J lost 6 bases, and 1 base stayed unmatched. From germline, CDR1 is SNHLY and CDR2 FYNNEI. This CDR3 contains 12 residues. The CDR3, as DNA: TGTGCCAGCCGGGACAGTAATTCACCCCTCCACTTT. Translation: CASRDSNSPLHF.

This sequence joins TRBV3-1 (or the pseudogene TRBV3-2) and TRBJ2-5; TRBD2 agrees at 8 bases. The CDR3 spans 15 residues. Germline CDR1 LGHDT, CDR2 YNNKEL (reference sequence). The trim removed 4 bases at V and 5 bases at J, leaving 9 bases unmatched. CDR3: CASSLRFSGKETQYF. CDR3 nucleotide sequence: TGTGCCAGCAGCCTCCGTTTTAGCGGGAAGGAGACCCAGTACTTC.

This clone was seen a single time. This chain links TRBV4-3 with TRBJ1-4, with TRBD1 identical over 8 bases. The CDR3 extends over 20 amino acids. J gave up 5 bases and V 1 base, and 18 bases lay outside the gene matches. Germline-derived CDR1 and CDR2 are LGHNA and YSLEER. CDR3 sequence: CASSQATGGTKIWGNEKLFF. The CDR3 bases are TGCGCCAGCAGCCAAGCTACAGGGGGAACTAAAATATGGGGGAATGAAAAACTGTTTTTT.

This clone was seen once. This chain links TRBV5-4 with TRBJ2-1; possible D gene TRBD2, 6 bases. The CDR3 consists of 16 residues. Trimming took 1 base from V and 8 from J, leaving 19 bases between them. Germline loops: CDR1 SGHNT, CDR2 YYREEE (reference sequence). CDR3 DNA: TGTGCCAGCAGCTTGCGAAGGGACTTTCGCGGAGATGAGCAGTTCTTC. Protein: CASSLRRDFRGDEQFF.

CDR3 bases: TGCGCCAGCAGCCAAGGGTTTGGCAGGGGGCGGGATACGCAGTATTTT. It encodes CASSQGFGRGRDTQYF. The chain carries TRBV4-3 and TRBJ2-3, with 8 bases identical to TRBD1. The ends lost 1 base at V and 6 bases at J; junction bases unmatched: 9. Germline CDR1 is LGHNA and CDR2 is YSLEER. The CDR3 totals 16 residues.

V is TRBV4-1 and J is TRBJ1-1; D uncertain. The CDR3 has 13 amino acids. CDR1 is MGHRA, CDR2 YSYEKL, per germline. V was clipped by 3 bases and J by 3 bases, with 8 bases between them. The CDR3 nucleotides are TGCGCCAGCAGCCATGTCCTAGACACTGAAGCTTTCTTT. The encoded protein is CASSHVLDTEAFF.

The chain employs TRBV5-6 and TRBJ1-2; 7 bases agree with TRBD1. The CDR3 has 14 amino acids. CDR1 and CDR2 from the germline V gene are SGHDT and YYEEEE. The J segment lost 0 bases and the V segment lost 5 bases, leaving 4 bases of the junction unmatched. CDR3 nucleotides: TGTGCCAGCAGTCGGGACAGAACTAACTATGGCTACACCTTC. This sequence encodes CASSRDRTNYGYTF.

The rearrangement joins TRBV7-9 to TRBJ2-6, with TRBD1 as a possible D gene (6 bases). Trimming left V 5 bases short and J 0 bases short, with 14 bases between. Germline V gene lookup returns CDR1 SEHNR and CDR2 FQNEAQ (reference sequence). The CDR3 extends over 17 amino acids. CDR3 coding DNA: TGTGCCAGCAGCCGCCGGGACACCCTCTCTGGGGCCAACGTCCTGACTTTC. This translates into CASSRRDTLSGANVLTF.

V usage is TRBV19 and J usage is TRBJ1-1; weak D call: TRBD1 (6 bases). The germline CDR1 and CDR2 sequences are LNHDA and SQIVND (reference sequence). The CDR3 extends over 14 amino acids. Trimming pared 7 bases from V and 5 bases from J, leaving 17 bases between. The CDR3 DNA sequence: TGTGCCAGTACCTGGGGCAGGGGAGTGACTGAAGCTTTCTTT. It yields the protein CASTWGRGVTEAFF.

The chain combines TRBV10-1 with TRBJ2-7, with TRBD2 identical over 10 bases. Germline lookup yields CDR1 WNHNN and CDR2 SYGVQD (reference sequence). The CDR3 length is 15 residues. The V segment lost 6 bases and the J segment 2 bases; nucleotides outside the gene matches: 7. This CDR3 is CASSSSGRGTYEQYV. CDR3 in DNA: TGCGCCAGCAGCTCCAGCGGGAGGGGGACCTACGAGCAGTACGTC.

V and J are TRBV28 and TRBJ1-2; D is perhaps TRBD1 (6 bases). Germline lookup yields CDR1 MDHEN and CDR2 SYDVKM. V gave up 3 bases and J gave up 2 bases, with 13 bases separating them. The CDR3 extends over 15 amino acids. The CDR3 here is CASSLFQGWNYGYTF. CDR3 DNA sequence: TGTGCCAGCAGTTTGTTCCAGGGGTGGAACTATGGCTACACCTTC.

The chain links TRBV30 to TRBJ1-2; 9 bases map to TRBD1. CDR1 and CDR2 from the germline V gene are GTSNPN and SVGIG (reference sequence). This CDR3 has 15 amino acids. V lost 3 bases to trimming and J lost 2 bases; unmatched junction nucleotides: 7. The CDR3, as DNA: TGTGCCTGGAGCCATCCCGGGACAGGGAACTATGGCTACACCTTC. It is translated as CAWSHPGTGNYGYTF. The whole variable domain, remainder taken from reference TRBV30 and TRBJ1-2, is SQTIHQWPATLVQPVGSPLSLECTVEGTSNPNLYWYRQAAGRGLQLLFYSVGIGQISSEVPQNLSASRPQDRQFILSSKKLLLSDSGFYLCAWSHPGTGNYGYTFGSGTRLTVV.